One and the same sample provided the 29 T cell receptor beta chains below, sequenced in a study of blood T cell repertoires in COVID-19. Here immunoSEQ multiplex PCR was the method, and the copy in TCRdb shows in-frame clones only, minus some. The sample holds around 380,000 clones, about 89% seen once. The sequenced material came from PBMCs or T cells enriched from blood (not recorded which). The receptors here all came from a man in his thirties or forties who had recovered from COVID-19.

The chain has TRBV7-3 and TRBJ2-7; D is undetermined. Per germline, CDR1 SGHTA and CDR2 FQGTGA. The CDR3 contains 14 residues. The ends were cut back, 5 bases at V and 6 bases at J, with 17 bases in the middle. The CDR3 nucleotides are TGTGCCAGCAGCCTACAGTCGGCGAATAGCGAGCAGTACTTC. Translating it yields CASSLQSANSEQYF.

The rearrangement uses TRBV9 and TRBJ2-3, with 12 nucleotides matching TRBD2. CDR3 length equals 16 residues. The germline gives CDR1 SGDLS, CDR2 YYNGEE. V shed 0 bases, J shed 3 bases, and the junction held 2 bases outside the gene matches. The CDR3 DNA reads TGTGCCAGCAGCGTAGATCTAGCGGGGGGGACAGATACGCAGTATTTT. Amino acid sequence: CASSVDLAGGTDTQYF.

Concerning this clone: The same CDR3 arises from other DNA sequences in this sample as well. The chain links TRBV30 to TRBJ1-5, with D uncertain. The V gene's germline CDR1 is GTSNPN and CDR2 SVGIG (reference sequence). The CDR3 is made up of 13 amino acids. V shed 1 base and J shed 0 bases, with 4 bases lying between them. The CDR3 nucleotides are TGTGCCTGGAGTGCAGATAGCAATCAGCCCCAGCATTTT. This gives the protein CAWSADSNQPQHF.

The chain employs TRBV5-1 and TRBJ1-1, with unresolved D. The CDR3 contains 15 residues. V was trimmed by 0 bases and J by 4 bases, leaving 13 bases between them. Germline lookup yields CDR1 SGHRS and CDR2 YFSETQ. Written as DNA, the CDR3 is TGCGCCAGCAGCTTGGATATGGAGGTAGGCACTGAAGCTTTCTTT. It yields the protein CASSLDMEVGTEAFF.

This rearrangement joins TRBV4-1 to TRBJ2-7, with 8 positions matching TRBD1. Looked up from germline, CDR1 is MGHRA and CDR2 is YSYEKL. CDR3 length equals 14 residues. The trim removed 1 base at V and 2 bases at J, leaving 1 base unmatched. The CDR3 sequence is CASSQGDRTYEQYF. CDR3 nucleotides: TGCGCCAGCAGCCAAGGGGACAGGACCTACGAGCAGTACTTC.

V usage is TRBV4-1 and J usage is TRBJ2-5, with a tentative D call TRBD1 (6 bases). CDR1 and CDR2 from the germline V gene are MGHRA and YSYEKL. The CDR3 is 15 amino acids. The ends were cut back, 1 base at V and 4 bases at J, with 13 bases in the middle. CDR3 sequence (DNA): TGCGCCAGCAGCCAAGCAGGGGTAGGAAGAGAGACCCAGTACTTC. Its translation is CASSQAGVGRETQYF.

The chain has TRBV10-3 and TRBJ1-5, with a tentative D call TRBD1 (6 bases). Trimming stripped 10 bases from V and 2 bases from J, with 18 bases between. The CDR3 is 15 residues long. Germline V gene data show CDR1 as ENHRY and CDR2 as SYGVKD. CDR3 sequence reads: CATTQGYLGNQPQHF. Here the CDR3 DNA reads TGTGCCACGACCCAGGGGTATCTTGGCAATCAGCCCCAGCATTTT.

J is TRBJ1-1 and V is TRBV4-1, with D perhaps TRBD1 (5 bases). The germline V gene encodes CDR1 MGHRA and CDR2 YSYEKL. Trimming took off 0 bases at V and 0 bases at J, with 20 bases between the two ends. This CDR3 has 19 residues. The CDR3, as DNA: TGCGCCAGCAGCCAAGATGGCGGGAACAGGCAAAGAGTGAACACTGAAGCTTTCTTT. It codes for CASSQDGGNRQRVNTEAFF.

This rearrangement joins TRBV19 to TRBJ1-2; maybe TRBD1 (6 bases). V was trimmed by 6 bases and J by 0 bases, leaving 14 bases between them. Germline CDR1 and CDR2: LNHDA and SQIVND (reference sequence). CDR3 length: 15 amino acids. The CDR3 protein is CASRGDISSNYGYTF. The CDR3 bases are TGTGCCAGTAGAGGGGACATCTCTTCTAACTATGGCTACACCTTC.

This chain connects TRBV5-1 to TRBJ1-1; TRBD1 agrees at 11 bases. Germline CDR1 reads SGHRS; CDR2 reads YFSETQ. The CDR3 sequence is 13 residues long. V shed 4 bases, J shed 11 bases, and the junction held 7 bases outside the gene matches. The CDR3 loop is CASSRTGGVFAFF. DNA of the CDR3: TGCGCCAGCAGCAGGACAGGGGGCGTATTTGCTTTCTTT.

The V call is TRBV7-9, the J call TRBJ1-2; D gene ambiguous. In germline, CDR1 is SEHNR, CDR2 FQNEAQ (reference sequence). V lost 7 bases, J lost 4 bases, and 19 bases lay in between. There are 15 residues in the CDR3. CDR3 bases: TGTGCCAGCAACTTCCCAACGGTGGTCCCCTATGGCTACACCTTC. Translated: CASNFPTVVPYGYTF.

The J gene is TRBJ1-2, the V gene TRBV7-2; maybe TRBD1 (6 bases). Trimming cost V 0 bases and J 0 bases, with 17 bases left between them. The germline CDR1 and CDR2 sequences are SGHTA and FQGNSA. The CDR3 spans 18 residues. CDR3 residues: CASSLATGTTASNYGYTF. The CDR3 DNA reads TGTGCCAGCAGCTTAGCGACCGGGACAACTGCCTCTAACTATGGCTACACCTTC.

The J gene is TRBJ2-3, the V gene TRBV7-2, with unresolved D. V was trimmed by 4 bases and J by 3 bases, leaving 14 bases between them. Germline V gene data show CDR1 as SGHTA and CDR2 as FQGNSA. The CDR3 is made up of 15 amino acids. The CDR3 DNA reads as TGTGCCAGCAGCTACTTTGCTTCCGGGACAGATACGCAGTATTTT. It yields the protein CASSYFASGTDTQYF.

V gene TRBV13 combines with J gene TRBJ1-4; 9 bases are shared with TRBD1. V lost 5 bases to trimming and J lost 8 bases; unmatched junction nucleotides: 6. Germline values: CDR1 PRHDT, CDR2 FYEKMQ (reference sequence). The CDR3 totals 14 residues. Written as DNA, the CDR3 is TGTGCCAGCAGCCGCAACAGGGGGCAGGAAAAACTGTTTTTT. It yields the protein CASSRNRGQEKLFF.

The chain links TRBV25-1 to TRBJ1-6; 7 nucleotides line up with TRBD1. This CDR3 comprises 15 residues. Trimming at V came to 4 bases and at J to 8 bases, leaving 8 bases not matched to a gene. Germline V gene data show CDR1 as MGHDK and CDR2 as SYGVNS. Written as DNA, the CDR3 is TGTGCCAGCAGTGTGACCGGGACAGCCGATTCACCCCTCCACTTT. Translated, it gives CASSVTGTADSPLHF.

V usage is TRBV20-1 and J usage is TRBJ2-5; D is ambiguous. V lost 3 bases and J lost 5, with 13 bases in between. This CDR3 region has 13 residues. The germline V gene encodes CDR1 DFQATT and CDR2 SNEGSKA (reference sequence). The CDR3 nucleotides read TGCAGTGCTAGTTTCGGGTTACGGGAGACCCAGTACTTC. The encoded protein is CSASFGLRETQYF.

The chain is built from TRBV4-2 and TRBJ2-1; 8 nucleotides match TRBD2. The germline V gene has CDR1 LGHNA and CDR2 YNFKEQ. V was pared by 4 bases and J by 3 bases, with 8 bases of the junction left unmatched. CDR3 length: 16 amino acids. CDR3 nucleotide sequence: TGTGCCAGCAGCCCATCAGCGGGGGTTCTCTACAATGAGCAGTTCTTC. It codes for CASSPSAGVLYNEQFF.

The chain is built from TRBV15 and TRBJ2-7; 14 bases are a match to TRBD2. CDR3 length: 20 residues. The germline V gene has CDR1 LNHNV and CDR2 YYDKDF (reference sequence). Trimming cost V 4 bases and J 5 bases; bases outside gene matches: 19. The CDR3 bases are TGTGCCACCAGCATGTACTATTACGGGACTAGCGGGGGAACCACAGACGAGCAGTACTTC. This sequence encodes CATSMYYYGTSGGTTDEQYF.

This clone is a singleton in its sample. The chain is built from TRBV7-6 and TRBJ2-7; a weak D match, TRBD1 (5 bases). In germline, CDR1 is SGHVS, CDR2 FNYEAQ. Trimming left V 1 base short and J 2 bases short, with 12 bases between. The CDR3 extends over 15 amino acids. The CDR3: CASSLGQGRTYEQYF. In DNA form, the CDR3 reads TGTGCCAGCAGCTTAGGGCAGGGAAGAACCTACGAGCAGTACTTC.

This CDR3 is CASSQGGGITQYF. The CDR3 region has the DNA TGCGCCAGCAGCCAAGGGGGGGGTATTACGCAGTATTTT. This rearrangement joins TRBV4-3 to TRBJ2-3; 7 bases are a match to TRBD2. The trim removed 1 base at V and 8 bases at J, leaving 3 bases unmatched. The CDR3 extends over 13 amino acids. Germline V gives CDR1 LGHNA, CDR2 YSLEER.

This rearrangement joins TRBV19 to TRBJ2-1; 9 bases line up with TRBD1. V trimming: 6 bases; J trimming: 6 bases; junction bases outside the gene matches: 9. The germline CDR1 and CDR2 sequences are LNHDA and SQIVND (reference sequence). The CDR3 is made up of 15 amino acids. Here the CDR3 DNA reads TGTGCCAGTAGGCCCCCGGACAGGGGACTCAATGAGCAGTTCTTC. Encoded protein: CASRPPDRGLNEQFF.

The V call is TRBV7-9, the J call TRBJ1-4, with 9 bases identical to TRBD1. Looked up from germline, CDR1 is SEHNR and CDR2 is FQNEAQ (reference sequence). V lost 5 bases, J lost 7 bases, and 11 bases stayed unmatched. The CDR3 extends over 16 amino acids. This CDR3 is CASSPSPGTGSEKLFF. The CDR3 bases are TGTGCCAGCAGCCCAAGTCCCGGGACAGGGAGTGAAAAACTGTTTTTT.

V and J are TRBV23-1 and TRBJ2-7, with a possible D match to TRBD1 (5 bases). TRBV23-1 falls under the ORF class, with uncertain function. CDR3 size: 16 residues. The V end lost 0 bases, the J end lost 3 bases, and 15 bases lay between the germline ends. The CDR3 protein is CASSQSYNRSGYEQYF. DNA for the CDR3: TGCGCCAGCAGTCAATCTTATAACAGGTCAGGCTACGAGCAGTACTTC.

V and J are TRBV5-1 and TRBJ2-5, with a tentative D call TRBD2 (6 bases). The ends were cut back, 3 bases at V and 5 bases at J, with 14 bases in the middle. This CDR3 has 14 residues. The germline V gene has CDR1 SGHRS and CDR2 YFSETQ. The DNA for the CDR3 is TGCGCCAGCAGCTATGGCGGGGCAGGGGAGACCCAGTACTTC. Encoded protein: CASSYGGAGETQYF. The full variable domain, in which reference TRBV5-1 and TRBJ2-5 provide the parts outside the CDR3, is KAGVTQTPRYLIKTRGQQVTLSCSPISGHRSVSWYQQTPGQGLQFLFEYFSETQRNKGNFPGRFSGRQFSNSRSEMNVSTLELGDSALYLCASSYGGAGETQYFGPGTRLLVL.

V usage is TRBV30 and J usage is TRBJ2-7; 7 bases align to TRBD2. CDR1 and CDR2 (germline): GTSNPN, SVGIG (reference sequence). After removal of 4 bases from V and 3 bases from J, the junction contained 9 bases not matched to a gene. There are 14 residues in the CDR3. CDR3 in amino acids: CAWTVGGRDYEQYF. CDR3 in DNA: TGTGCCTGGACCGTTGGCGGGAGAGACTACGAGCAGTACTTC.

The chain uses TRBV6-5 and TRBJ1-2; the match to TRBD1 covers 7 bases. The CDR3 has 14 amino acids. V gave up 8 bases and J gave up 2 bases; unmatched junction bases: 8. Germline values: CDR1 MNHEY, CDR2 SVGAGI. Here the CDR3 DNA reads TGTGCCAGCTCCAGGTCGGGACAGAACTATGGCTACACCTTC. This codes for CASSRSGQNYGYTF.

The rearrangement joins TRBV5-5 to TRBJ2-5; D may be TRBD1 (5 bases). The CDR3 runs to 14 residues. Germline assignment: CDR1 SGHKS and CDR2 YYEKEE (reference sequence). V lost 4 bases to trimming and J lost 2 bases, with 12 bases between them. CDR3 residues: CASSAGSLQETQYF. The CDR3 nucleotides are TGTGCCAGCAGCGCAGGGTCGCTACAAGAGACCCAGTACTTC.

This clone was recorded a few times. CDR3 amino acids: CASSQAPQTEAFF. The CDR3 nucleotides are TGTGCCAGCAGCCAAGCGCCGCAGACTGAAGCTTTCTTT. The rearrangement links TRBV4-2 to TRBJ1-1; D call uncertain. Germline V gives CDR1 LGHNA, CDR2 YNFKEQ. V lost 1 base and J lost 5, with 8 bases in between. The CDR3 has 13 residues.

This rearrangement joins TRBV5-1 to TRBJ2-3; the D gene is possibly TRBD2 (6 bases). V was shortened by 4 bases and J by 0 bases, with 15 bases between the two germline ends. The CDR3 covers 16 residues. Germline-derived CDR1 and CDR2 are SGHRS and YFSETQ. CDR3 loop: CASSPRLVLSTDTQYF. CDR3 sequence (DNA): TGCGCCAGCAGCCCTCGACTAGTGTTAAGCACAGATACGCAGTATTTT. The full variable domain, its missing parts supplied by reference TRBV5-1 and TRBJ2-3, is KAGVTQTPRYLIKTRGQQVTLSCSPISGHRSVSWYQQTPGQGLQFLFEYFSETQRNKGNFPGRFSGRQFSNSRSEMNVSTLELGDSALYLCASSPRLVLSTDTQYFGPGTRLTVL.